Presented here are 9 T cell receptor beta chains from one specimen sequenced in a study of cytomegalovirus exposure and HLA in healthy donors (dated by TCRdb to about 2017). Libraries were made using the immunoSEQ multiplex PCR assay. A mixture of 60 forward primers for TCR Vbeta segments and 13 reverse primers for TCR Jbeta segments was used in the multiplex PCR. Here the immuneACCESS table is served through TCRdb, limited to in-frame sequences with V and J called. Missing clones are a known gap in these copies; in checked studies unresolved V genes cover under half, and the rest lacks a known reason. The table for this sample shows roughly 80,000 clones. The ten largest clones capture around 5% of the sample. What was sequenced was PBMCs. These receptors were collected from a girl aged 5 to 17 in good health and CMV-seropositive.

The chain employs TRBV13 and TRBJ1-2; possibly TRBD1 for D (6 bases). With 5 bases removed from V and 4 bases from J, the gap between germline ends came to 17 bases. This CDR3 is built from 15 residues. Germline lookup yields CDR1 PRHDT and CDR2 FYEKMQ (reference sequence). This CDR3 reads CASSADSSAGYGYTF. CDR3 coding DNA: TGTGCCAGCAGCGCGGACAGCTCGGCGGGCTATGGCTACACCTTC.

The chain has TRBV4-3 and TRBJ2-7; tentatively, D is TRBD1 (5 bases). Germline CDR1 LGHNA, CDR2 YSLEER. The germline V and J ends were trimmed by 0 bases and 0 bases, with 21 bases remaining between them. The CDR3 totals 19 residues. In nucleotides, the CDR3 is TGCGCCAGCAGCCAAGATGTAAGGGGATCCTACCCTTTCTCCTACGAGCAGTACTTC. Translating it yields CASSQDVRGSYPFSYEQYF.

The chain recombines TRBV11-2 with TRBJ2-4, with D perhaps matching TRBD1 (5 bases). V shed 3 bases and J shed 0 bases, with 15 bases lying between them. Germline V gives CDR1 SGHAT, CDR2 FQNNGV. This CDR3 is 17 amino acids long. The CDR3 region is CASSFRQSGVAKNIQYF. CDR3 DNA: TGTGCCAGCAGCTTTAGACAGTCTGGTGTAGCCAAAAACATTCAGTACTTC.

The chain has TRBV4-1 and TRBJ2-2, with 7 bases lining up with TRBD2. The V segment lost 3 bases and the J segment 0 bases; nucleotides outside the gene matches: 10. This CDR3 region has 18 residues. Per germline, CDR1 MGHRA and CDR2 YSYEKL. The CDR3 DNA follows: TGCGCCAGCAGCCATTTCTCTAGCGGCCCCACGAACACCGGGGAGCTGTTTTTT. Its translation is CASSHFSSGPTNTGELFF.

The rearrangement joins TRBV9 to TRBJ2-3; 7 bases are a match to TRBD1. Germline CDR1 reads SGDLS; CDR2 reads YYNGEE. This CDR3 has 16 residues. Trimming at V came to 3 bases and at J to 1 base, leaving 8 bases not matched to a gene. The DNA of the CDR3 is TGTGCCAGCAGCGAAGAAGGGGGCAGGGGCACAGATACGCAGTATTTT. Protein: CASSEEGGRGTDTQYF.

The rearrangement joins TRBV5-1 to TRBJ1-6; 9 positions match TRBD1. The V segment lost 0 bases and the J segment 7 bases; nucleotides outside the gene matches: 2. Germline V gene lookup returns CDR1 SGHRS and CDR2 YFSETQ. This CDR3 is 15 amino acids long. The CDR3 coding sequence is TGCGCCAGCAGCTTGGCCGGACAGGGGAATTCACCCCTCCACTTT. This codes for CASSLAGQGNSPLHF.

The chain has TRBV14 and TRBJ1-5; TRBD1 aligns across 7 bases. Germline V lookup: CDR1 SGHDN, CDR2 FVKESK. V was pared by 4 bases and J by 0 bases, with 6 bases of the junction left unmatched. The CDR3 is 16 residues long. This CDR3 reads CASSRTGDLSNQPQHF. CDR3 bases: TGTGCCAGCAGCCGAACAGGGGACCTTAGCAATCAGCCCCAGCATTTT.

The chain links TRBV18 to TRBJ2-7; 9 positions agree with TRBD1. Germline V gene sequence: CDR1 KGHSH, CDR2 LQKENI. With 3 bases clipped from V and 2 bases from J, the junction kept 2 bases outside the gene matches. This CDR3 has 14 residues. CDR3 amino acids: CASSPGQGTYEQYV. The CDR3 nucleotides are TGTGCCAGCTCACCGGGACAGGGAACCTACGAGCAGTACGTC.

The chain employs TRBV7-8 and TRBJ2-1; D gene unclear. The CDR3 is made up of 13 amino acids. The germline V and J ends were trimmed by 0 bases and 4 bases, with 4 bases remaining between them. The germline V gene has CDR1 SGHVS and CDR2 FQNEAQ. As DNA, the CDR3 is TGTGCCAGCAGCTTAGCGAGGTACAATGAGCAGTTCTTC. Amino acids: CASSLARYNEQFF. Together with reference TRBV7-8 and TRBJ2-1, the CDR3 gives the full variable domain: GAGVSQSPRYKVAKRGQDVALRCDPISGHVSLFWYQQALGQGPEFLTYFQNEAQLDKSGLPSDRFFAERPEGSVSTLKIQRTQQEDSAVYLCASSLARYNEQFFGPGTRLTVL.